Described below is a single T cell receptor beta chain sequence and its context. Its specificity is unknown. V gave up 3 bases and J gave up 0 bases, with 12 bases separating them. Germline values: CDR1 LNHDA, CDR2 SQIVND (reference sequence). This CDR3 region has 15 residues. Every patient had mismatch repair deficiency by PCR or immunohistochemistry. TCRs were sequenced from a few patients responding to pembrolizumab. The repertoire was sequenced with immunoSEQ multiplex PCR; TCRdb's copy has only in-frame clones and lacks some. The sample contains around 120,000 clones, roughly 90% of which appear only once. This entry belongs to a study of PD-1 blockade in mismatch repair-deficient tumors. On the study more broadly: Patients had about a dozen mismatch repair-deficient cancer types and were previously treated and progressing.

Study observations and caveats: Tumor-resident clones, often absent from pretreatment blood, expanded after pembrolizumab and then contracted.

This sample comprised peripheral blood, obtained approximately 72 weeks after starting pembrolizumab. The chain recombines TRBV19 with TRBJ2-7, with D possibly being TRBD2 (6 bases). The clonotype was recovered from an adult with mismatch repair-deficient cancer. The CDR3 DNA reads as TGTGCCAGTAGTATTGCCCAGGGACTCTCCTACGAGCAGTACTTC. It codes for CASSIAQGLSYEQYF.